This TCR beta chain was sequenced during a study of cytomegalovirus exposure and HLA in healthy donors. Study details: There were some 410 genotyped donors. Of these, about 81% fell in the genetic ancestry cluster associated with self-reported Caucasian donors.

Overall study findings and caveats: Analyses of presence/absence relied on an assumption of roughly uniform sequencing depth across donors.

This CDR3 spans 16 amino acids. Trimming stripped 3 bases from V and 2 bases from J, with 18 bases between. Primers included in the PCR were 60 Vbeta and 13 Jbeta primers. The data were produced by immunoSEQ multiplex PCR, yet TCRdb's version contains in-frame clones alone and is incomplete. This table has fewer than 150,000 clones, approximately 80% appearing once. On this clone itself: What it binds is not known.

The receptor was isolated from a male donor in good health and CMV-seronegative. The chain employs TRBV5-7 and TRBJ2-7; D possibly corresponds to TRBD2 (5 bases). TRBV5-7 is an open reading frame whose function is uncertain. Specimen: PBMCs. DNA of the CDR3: TGTGCCAGCAGCTCGGAGGTTTTCCTCCGGGCCTACGAGCAGTACTTC. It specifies CASSSEVFLRAYEQYF.